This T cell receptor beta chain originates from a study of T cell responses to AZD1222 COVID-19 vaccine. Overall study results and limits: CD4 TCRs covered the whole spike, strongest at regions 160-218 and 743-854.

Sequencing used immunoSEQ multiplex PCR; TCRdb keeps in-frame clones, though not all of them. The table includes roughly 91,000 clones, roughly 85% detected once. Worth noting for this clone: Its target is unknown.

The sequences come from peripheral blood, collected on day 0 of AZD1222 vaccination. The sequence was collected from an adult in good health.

The CDR3 coding sequence is TGTGCCAGCAGCCGGAACCGGTGGGATACGCAGTATTTT. Protein sequence: CASSRNRWDTQYF. The chain carries TRBV12-3 or TRBV12-4 and TRBJ2-3; D remains ambiguous. Trimming left V 6 bases short and J 6 bases short, with 13 bases between. This CDR3 spans 13 amino acids.